This section outlines one T cell receptor (beta chain) sequence together with its context. Antigen: not known. These data originate in a study of cytomegalovirus exposure and HLA in healthy donors. Points from the study as a whole: In a later analysis, a genetic analysis reported fewer productive-TCR N-insertions in an Asian-associated ancestry cluster than the cohort average. Across donors, most TCRs were seen rarely, yet some public ones were widespread. The CMV antigen specificity of three CMV-associated chains was confirmed through in vitro analysis.

PCR involved 60 Vbeta and 13 Jbeta primers. Data came from immunoSEQ multiplex PCR; TCRdb stores just in-frame clones and leaves some out. This table holds under 100,000 clones, 65% to 80% found once. The V segment lost 5 bases and the J segment 3 bases; nucleotides outside the gene matches: 3. The CDR3 consists of 14 residues. Germline assignment: CDR1 SSHAT and CDR2 FNYEAQ (reference sequence). The gene calls are TRBV7-7 and TRBJ2-7; 11 bases map to TRBD2. The sample comprised PBMCs. This clonotype was sampled from a human donor in good health. CDR3 amino acids: CASSPTSGSYEQYF. CDR3 coding DNA: TGTGCCAGCAGCCCTACTAGCGGGAGCTACGAGCAGTACTTC.